This T cell receptor (beta chain) originates from a study of PD-1 blockade in classical Hodgkin lymphoma. Data came from immunoSEQ multiplex PCR; TCRdb stores just in-frame clones and leaves some out. The sample carries 95,000 to 120,000 clones, roughly nine tenths recorded once. Autologous stem cell transplantation was followed by relapse in every patient, and brentuximab vedotin exposure varied. Relapsed/refractory classical Hodgkin lymphoma patients had complete, partial or progressive responses. Details on this clone: Its antigen remains unknown.

Trimming took 4 bases from V and 0 from J, leaving 12 bases between them. This CDR3 has 16 amino acids. Germline V lookup: CDR1 SSHAT, CDR2 FNYEAQ (reference sequence). The study, taken as a whole, reports: Baseline TCR diversity was reportedly lower in newly diagnosed patients than in healthy donors. It was reported as lower still in relapsed/refractory patients. It was CD4+ TCR diversity, not CD8+, that rose significantly by C4D1. After ASCT, patients who started nivolumab under 1 year later were excluded.

The TCR was taken from a human donor with classical Hodgkin lymphoma. Sequenced here: peripheral blood mononuclear cells (PBMCs), sampled before the second cycle of nivolumab. The chain uses TRBV7-7 and TRBJ2-2; D is unresolved. CDR3 region: CASSYRPGANTGELFF. The CDR3 DNA follows: TGTGCCAGCAGCTACAGACCCGGCGCGAACACCGGGGAGCTGTTTTTT.